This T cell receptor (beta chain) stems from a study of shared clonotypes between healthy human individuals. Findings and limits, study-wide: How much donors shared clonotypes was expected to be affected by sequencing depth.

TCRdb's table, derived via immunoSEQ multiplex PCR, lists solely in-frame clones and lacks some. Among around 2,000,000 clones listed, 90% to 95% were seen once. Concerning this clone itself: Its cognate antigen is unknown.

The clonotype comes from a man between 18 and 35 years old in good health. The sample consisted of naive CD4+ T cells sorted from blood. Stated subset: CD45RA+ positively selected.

For the CDR3, the DNA is TGTGCCAGCAGCTTAGATCCTAGCGGTACCGGGGAGCTGTTTTTT. This gives the protein CASSLDPSGTGELFF. The rearrangement joins TRBV11-3 to TRBJ2-2; 7 bases align to TRBD2. CDR1 and CDR2 from the germline V gene are SGHNT and YENEEA. The CDR3 is 15 residues long. After removal of 0 bases from V and 5 bases from J, the junction contained 3 bases not matched to a gene.